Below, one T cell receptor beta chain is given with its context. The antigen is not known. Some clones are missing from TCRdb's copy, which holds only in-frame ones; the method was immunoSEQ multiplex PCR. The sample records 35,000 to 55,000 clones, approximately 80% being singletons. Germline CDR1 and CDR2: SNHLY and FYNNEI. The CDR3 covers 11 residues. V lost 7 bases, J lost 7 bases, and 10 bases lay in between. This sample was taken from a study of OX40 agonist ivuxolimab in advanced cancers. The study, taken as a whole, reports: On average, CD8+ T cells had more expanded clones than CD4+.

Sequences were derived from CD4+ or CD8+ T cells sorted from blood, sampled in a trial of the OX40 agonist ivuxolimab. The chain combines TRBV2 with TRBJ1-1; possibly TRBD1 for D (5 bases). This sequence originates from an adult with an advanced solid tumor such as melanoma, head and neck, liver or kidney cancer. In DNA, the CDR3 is TGTGCCAGCAACGAGGGGTTTGAAGCTTTCTTT. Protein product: CASNEGFEAFF.